These 14 T cell receptor beta chains were all obtained from the same sample, sequenced in a study of blood T cell repertoires in COVID-19. This table comes from immunoSEQ multiplex PCR, and its TCRdb copy is limited to in-frame clones, with some not included. The top ten clones hold approximately 8% of a sample with under 150,000 clones, around 79% of them seen once. The material sequenced was peripheral blood. These receptors originate from a man aged 45-65 years with active or convalescent COVID-19.

This clone was counted once. The chain combines TRBV24-1 with TRBJ2-5, with 7 bases lining up with TRBD1. The CDR3 loop spans 16 amino acids. Germline CDR1 reads KGHDR; CDR2 reads SFDVKD. Unmatched junction bases numbered 8, after V lost 3 bases and J lost 2 bases. The CDR3 sequence is CATSDARPGQQETQYF. CDR3 sequence (DNA): TGTGCCACCAGTGATGCGCGACCGGGACAGCAAGAGACCCAGTACTTC.

V gene TRBV20-1 combines with J gene TRBJ2-3; maybe TRBD2 (6 bases). The CDR3 has 14 amino acids. Germline loops: CDR1 DFQATT, CDR2 SNEGSKA (reference sequence). V shed 3 bases and J shed 4 bases, with 14 bases lying between them. This CDR3 reads CSASKSGVADTQYF. The DNA for the CDR3 is TGCAGTGCTAGTAAGTCGGGAGTGGCAGATACGCAGTATTTT.

The chain employs TRBV9 and TRBJ2-1; 8 nucleotides line up with TRBD2. The CDR3 covers 15 residues. V gave up 0 bases and J gave up 4 bases; unmatched junction bases: 3. The germline CDR1 and CDR2 sequences are SGDLS and YYNGEE. The CDR3: CASSVGTSTYNEQFF. The CDR3 nucleotides are TGTGCCAGCAGCGTAGGGACTAGCACGTACAATGAGCAGTTCTTC.

This rearrangement joins TRBV7-2 to TRBJ1-3; TRBD1 matches 9 bases. The length of the CDR3 is 20 residues. V lost 0 bases and J lost 1; bases outside the gene matches: 13. Germline lookup yields CDR1 SGHTA and CDR2 FQGNSA. CDR3 residues: CASSLAFGTGSLLSGNTIYF. The CDR3 DNA reads as TGTGCCAGCAGCTTAGCCTTTGGGACAGGGTCTCTCCTTTCTGGAAACACCATATATTTT.

The chain recombines TRBV27 with TRBJ2-1; 8 positions match TRBD2. CDR1 is MNHEY, CDR2 SMNVEV, per germline (reference sequence). J lost 7 bases, V lost 3 bases, and 20 bases had no gene match. The CDR3 consists of 19 residues. CDR3 in DNA: TGTGCCAGCAGTTTGGGGGTCTGGACTAGCCCAGTAAGAACTAATGAGCAGTTCTTC. This encodes CASSLGVWTSPVRTNEQFF.

The gene calls are TRBV25-1 and TRBJ1-4; no clear D. The V end lost 1 base, the J end lost 3 bases, and 6 bases lay between the germline ends. CDR1 MGHDK and CDR2 SYGVNS come from the germline V gene. This CDR3 has 14 residues. This chain's CDR3 is CASSEFTSNEKLFF. DNA for the CDR3: TGTGCCAGCAGTGAATTCACTTCTAATGAAAAACTGTTTTTT. Supplemented by reference TRBV25-1 and TRBJ1-4, the full variable domain reads EADIYQTPRYLVIGTGKKITLECSQTMGHDKMYWYQQDPGMELHLIHYSYGVNSTEKGDLSSESTVSRIRTEHFPLTLESARPSHTSQYLCASSEFTSNEKLFFGSGTQLSVL.

This clone showed up just a few times. The chain carries TRBV19 and TRBJ2-5; TRBD1 is a possible D gene (5 bases). The germline V gene has CDR1 LNHDA and CDR2 SQIVND (reference sequence). The length of the CDR3 is 14 residues. The germline V and J ends were trimmed by 7 bases and 4 bases, with 16 bases remaining between them. CDR3 protein: CASTQGLGAETQYF. In DNA, the CDR3 is TGTGCCAGTACCCAAGGATTAGGGGCAGAGACCCAGTACTTC.

This chain connects TRBV14 to TRBJ2-5; maybe TRBD2 (5 bases). Trimming pared 2 bases from V and 4 bases from J, leaving 11 bases between. CDR3 length equals 14 residues. Per germline, CDR1 SGHDN and CDR2 FVKESK. The CDR3 coding sequence is TGTGCCAGCAGCCAAAAGAGGGTGGTAGAGACCCAGTACTTC. It yields the protein CASSQKRVVETQYF.

J is TRBJ2-2 and V is TRBV3-1 (or the pseudogene TRBV3-2); 8 nucleotides line up with TRBD2. The CDR3 has 16 amino acids. J lost 6 bases, V lost 1 base, and 7 bases had no gene match. From germline, CDR1 is LGHDT and CDR2 YNNKEL (reference sequence). CDR3 bases: TGTGCCAGCAGCCAAGGAAGCGGGAGCGGTCCCGGGGAGCTGTTTTTT. Residues: CASSQGSGSGPGELFF.

The rearrangement links TRBV10-3 to TRBJ1-2; 9 nucleotides line up with TRBD1. This CDR3 contains 13 residues. Germline CDR1 is ENHRY and CDR2 is SYGVKD. V gave up 8 bases and J gave up 5 bases; unmatched junction bases: 6. CDR3 DNA: TGTGCCATCCGACAGGGGGTTGGTTATGGCTACACCTTC. Residues: CAIRQGVGYGYTF.

This chain connects TRBV4-2 to TRBJ2-5; the D gene is possibly TRBD2 (5 bases). Looked up from germline, CDR1 is LGHNA and CDR2 is YNFKEQ. V was shortened by 0 bases and J by 5 bases, with 10 bases between the two germline ends. CDR3 length: 14 residues. Written as DNA, the CDR3 is TGTGCCAGCAGCCAAGATTCTCGAGGGGAGACCCAGTACTTC. Residues: CASSQDSRGETQYF.

The chain uses TRBV29-1 and TRBJ2-7, with TRBD1 matching 7 bases. The V segment lost 3 bases and the J segment 6 bases; nucleotides outside the gene matches: 17. This CDR3 has 16 amino acids. The germline CDR1 and CDR2 sequences are SQVTM and ANQGSEA. CDR3 loop: CSVETADRVVGSEQYF. The CDR3 nucleotides read TGCAGCGTTGAGACAGCAGACAGGGTGGTGGGTTCCGAGCAGTACTTC.

The V call is TRBV2, the J call TRBJ1-2; 9 bases align to TRBD1. Losses at the gene ends were 0 bases for V and 8 bases for J; bases not matched to a gene: 7. The germline gives CDR1 SNHLY, CDR2 FYNNEI. This CDR3 has 15 residues. CDR3 sequence: CASSEAGDRVEGYTF. CDR3 nucleotide sequence: TGTGCCAGCAGTGAAGCGGGGGACAGGGTGGAGGGCTACACCTTC.

There are a few counts of this clone. This rearrangement joins TRBV2 to TRBJ2-7; 7 nucleotides agree with TRBD2. This CDR3 contains 15 residues. The trim removed 4 bases at V and 3 bases at J, leaving 9 bases unmatched. Per the germline V gene, CDR1 is SNHLY and CDR2 is FYNNEI. The CDR3 DNA sequence: TGTGCCAGCAGTGGCTTGGCTAGCGGACTCTACGAGCAGTACTTC. It translates to CASSGLASGLYEQYF. The full variable domain, with the rest looked up from reference TRBV2 and TRBJ2-7, is EPEVTQTPSHQVTQMGQEVILRCVPISNHLYFYWYRQILGQKVEFLVSFYNNEISEKSEIFDDQFSVERPDGSNFTLKIRSTKLEDSAMYFCASSGLASGLYEQYFGPGTRLTVT.